A selection of T cell receptor beta chains follows, all from one sample in a study of control samples from healthy donors and cancer patients. The repertoire was sequenced with immunoSEQ multiplex PCR; TCRdb's copy has only in-frame clones and lacks some. The table lists 95,000 to 150,000 clones, more than 75% of them singletons. The sample taken for sequencing was blood. These receptors originate from a man between 18 and 29 years old in good health. The CDR3 runs from the conserved cysteine through the conserved F or W. Each record gives: J gene, V gene, D gene, clone size, CDR3 DNA, CDR3 protein. A D gene is named only where the DNA matches it firmly. The size entry is marked missing in some rows and otherwise reads once, few, many or a size class.

TRBJ2-7 | TRBV3-1/TRBV3-2 | NA | NA | TGTGCCAGCAGCCAAGGTTTATACGAGCAGTACTTC | CASSQGLYEQYF
TRBJ2-5 | TRBV30 | TRBD2 | NA | TGTGCCTGGAGTGATGCCCGCGGGAGGCTGCAAGAGACCCAGTACTTC | CAWSDARGRLQETQYF
TRBJ2-7 | TRBV10-3 | NA | NA | TGTGCACTCGGTAGGGTCAGCTACGAGCAGTACTTC | CALGRVSYEQYF
TRBJ2-7 | TRBV6-5 | TRBD2 | NA | TGTGCCAGCAAAAGGACTAGCGGGTACCACGAGCAGTACTTC | CASKRTSGYHEQYF
TRBJ1-1 | TRBV6-1 | NA | NA | TGTGCCAGCAGTGAAGCCGGGACACCGAACACTGAAGCTTTCTTT | CASSEAGTPNTEAFF
TRBJ1-5 | TRBV27 | NA | few | TGTGCCAGCAGCTTACGTGGGGGGTTTAAGTCCATTTATCAGCCCCAGCATTTT | CASSLRGGFKSIYQPQHF
TRBJ1-4 | TRBV9 | NA | NA | TGTGCCAGCAGCGGTTCCGGCGGAAATGAAAAACTGTTTTTT | CASSGSGGNEKLFF
TRBJ2-3 | TRBV5-4 | TRBD2 | few | TGTGCCAGCAGCTTGGTAACGGGAGGTGCTACAGATACGCAGTATTTT | CASSLVTGGATDTQYF
TRBJ1-1 | TRBV14 | NA | NA | TGTGCCAGCAGCCAAGATGTTCCGGACTTCTCGGGGACTGAAGCTTTCTTT | CASSQDVPDFSGTEAFF
TRBJ1-2 | TRBV24-1 | NA | NA | TGTGCCACCAGTCTATCAGGAGAGGGCGGCTACACCTTC | CATSLSGEGGYTF
TRBJ1-2 | TRBV18 | NA | once | TGTGCCAGCTCACCACTTGGGGACTATGGCTACACCTTC | CASSPLGDYGYTF
TRBJ2-7 | TRBV19 | NA | NA | TGTGCCAGTAGTGTCGGACAGACCTACGAGCAGTACTTC | CASSVGQTYEQYF
TRBJ2-7 | TRBV7-6 | TRBD1 | once | TGTGCCAGCAGCTCCCCGGGGACAGCCATTTACGAGCAGTACTTC | CASSSPGTAIYEQYF
TRBJ2-7 | TRBV5-6 | NA | NA | TGTGCCAGCAGCTTGGGGTGGACAGAGAGCTCCTACGAGCAGTACTTC | CASSLGWTESSYEQYF
TRBJ1-5 | TRBV7-6 | NA | few | TGTGCCAGCAGCTTAGAAGAGTATAGCAATCAGCCCCAGCATTTT | CASSLEEYSNQPQHF
TRBJ1-2 | TRBV11-3 | NA | NA | TGTGCCAGCAGCAAGACAGCCAGCTATGGCTACACCTTC | CASSKTASYGYTF
TRBJ1-5 | TRBV15 | NA | NA | TGTGCCACCAGCAGAGACCAAAGACAGTACAATCAGCCCCAGCATTTT | CATSRDQRQYNQPQHF
TRBJ1-1 | TRBV30 | NA | few | TGTGCCTGGAGGAGGACGGGAATTACTGAAGCTTTCTTT | CAWRRTGITEAFF
TRBJ1-2 | TRBV6-5 | TRBD1 | NA | TGTGCCAGCATAACCAGGGGGTTAGGATGGAGTGGCTACACCTTC | CASITRGLGWSGYTF
TRBJ2-7 | TRBV7-8 | NA | NA | TGTGCCAGCAGCTCCCCCCGCGAGCAGTACTTC | CASSSPREQYF
TRBJ1-6 | TRBV19 | NA | NA | TGTGCCAGTAGTGAAACCGGGACGGCGCTAAAGCCCCTCCACTTT | CASSETGTALKPLHF
TRBJ1-2 | TRBV7-2 | NA | NA | TGTGCCAGCAGCTTAGATCAGGGCCATGGCTACACCTTC | CASSLDQGHGYTF
TRBJ2-4 | TRBV19 | NA | NA | TGTGCCAGTAGTATCGGGGGCAGCCGAAAAAACATTCAGTACTTC | CASSIGGSRKNIQYF
TRBJ1-2 | TRBV9 | NA | NA | TGTGCCAGCAGCGCCACAGGGAACTATGGCTACACCTTC | CASSATGNYGYTF
TRBJ2-2 | TRBV6-4 | NA | NA | TGTGCCAGCAGTGACGACGTTGGCACCGGGGAGCTGTTTTTT | CASSDDVGTGELFF
TRBJ2-2 | TRBV2 | NA | NA | TGTGCCAGCAGCGCCGGGACAACGAACACCGGGGAGCTGTTTTTT | CASSAGTTNTGELFF
TRBJ1-2 | TRBV18 | NA | NA | TGTGCCAGCTCACCCGACAAGGAGTATGGCTACACCTTC | CASSPDKEYGYTF
TRBJ2-2 | TRBV11-3 | NA | NA | TGTGCCAGCAGCTTGTCGTGGAACACCGGGGAGCTGTTTTTT | CASSLSWNTGELFF
TRBJ2-5 | TRBV18 | TRBD1 | NA | TGTGCCAGCCAGGACAGGGGGCTAGAGGAGACCCAGTACTTC | CASQDRGLEETQYF
TRBJ1-6 | TRBV25-1 | NA | NA | TGTGCCAGCACCAACTCCTATAATTCACCCCTCCACTTT | CASTNSYNSPLHF
TRBJ2-1 | TRBV19 | NA | NA | TGTGCCAGTCGGTTTGACAATGAGCAGTTCTTC | CASRFDNEQFF
TRBJ1-1 | TRBV5-1 | NA | NA | TGCGCCAGCAGCTTGGTGGGGGGCTCTGAAGCTTTCTTT | CASSLVGGSEAFF
TRBJ1-1 | TRBV2 | NA | NA | TGTGCCGGTGGGGAAAACACTGAAGCTTTCTTT | CAGGENTEAFF
TRBJ2-1 | TRBV5-6 | NA | once | TGTGCCAGCAGCTCTTATAGCGCCAATTCCTACAATGAGCAGTTCTTC | CASSSYSANSYNEQFF
TRBJ1-5 | TRBV29-1 | NA | once | TGCAGCGTTGCTGCCACCGATAGCAATCAGCCCCAGCATTTT | CSVAATDSNQPQHF
TRBJ2-6 | TRBV18 | TRBD1 | NA | TGTGCCAGCTCACCAGGGACTGGACAGGGGGCTTCTGGGGCCAACGTCCTGACTTTC | CASSPGTGQGASGANVLTF
TRBJ2-1 | TRBV12-2 | NA | NA | TGTGCAAGTCGCTTAGCGCACGGACTAGCGGTTTACAATGAGCAGTTCTTC | CASRLAHGLAVYNEQFF
TRBJ1-4 | TRBV4-2 | NA | NA | TGTGCCAGCAGCCAAGATAAATCAGGCCTTGGCACTAATGAAAAACTGTTTTTT | CASSQDKSGLGTNEKLFF
TRBJ2-4 | TRBV28 | TRBD2 | NA | TGTGCCAGCAGTCCCACCGGGACTAGCGGGAGGAGGGGAGCCAAAAACATTCAGTACTTC | CASSPTGTSGRRGAKNIQYF
TRBJ2-1 | TRBV29-1 | NA | NA | TGCAGCGTTTTTAGCAGGACCTACAATGAGCAGTTCTTC | CSVFSRTYNEQFF
TRBJ1-1 | TRBV5-1 | NA | NA | TGCGCCAGCAGCCCGCGGATTTCTTACACTGAAGCTTTCTTT | CASSPRISYTEAFF
TRBJ2-7 | TRBV11-2 | TRBD1 | NA | TGTGCCAGCAGCTTACCCGGACAGGGCTACGAGCAGTACTTC | CASSLPGQGYEQYF
TRBJ1-2 | TRBV9 | NA | NA | TGTGCCAGCAGCGCACTTTATGGCTACACCTTC | CASSALYGYTF
TRBJ2-7 | TRBV11-2 | NA | NA | TGTGCCAGCAGCTTAGGGGTAACCTACGAGCAGTACTTC | CASSLGVTYEQYF
TRBJ2-3 | TRBV7-2 | TRBD2 | NA | TGTGCCAGCAGCCCCCGCAGCGGGAGTAGTACAGATACGCAGTATTTT | CASSPRSGSSTDTQYF
TRBJ2-4 | TRBV28 | NA | NA | TGTGCCAGCAGCCTGGGGGGGCAGGGCAAAAACATTCAGTACTTC | CASSLGGQGKNIQYF
TRBJ2-6 | TRBV6-2/TRBV6-3 | NA | NA | TGTGCCAGCAGCACCTATAGGGGGGCGAGAGGGGCCAACGTCCTGACTTTC | CASSTYRGARGANVLTF
TRBJ1-2 | TRBV10-3 | NA | once | TGTGCCATCAGTGAGTTAGGGGGGGCGAACTATGGCTACACCTTC | CAISELGGANYGYTF
TRBJ1-1 | TRBV6-2/TRBV6-3 | NA | NA | TGTGCCAGCAGTTCGCGACAGATGAACACTGAAGCTTTCTTT | CASSSRQMNTEAFF
TRBJ2-1 | TRBV12-3/TRBV12-4 | TRBD2 | NA | TGTGCCAGCAGGTCGGGACTAGCGGGTGAGCAGTTCTTC | CASRSGLAGEQFF
TRBJ1-1 | TRBV7-3 | NA | NA | TGTGCCAGCAGCTTAGGAGGGGGTAAGGGATTGGGGAACACTGAAGCTTTCTTT | CASSLGGGKGLGNTEAFF
TRBJ1-1 | TRBV5-8 | NA | once | TGTGCCAGCAGGGCGGGACTGGTAGACACTGAAGCTTTCTTT | CASRAGLVDTEAFF